This entry concerns a single T cell receptor (beta chain). Its antigen is as yet unknown. The data derive from a study of T cell responses to AZD1222 COVID-19 vaccine. The study's findings and limits: The study sampled repertoires only after the peak T cell response. Variant regions that are unmutated are reportedly the target of nearly half of spike-specific TCRs. When two AZD1222 doses had been given, Spike-specific TCR breadth and depth rose.

This CDR3 spans 14 amino acids. CDR1 and CDR2 from the germline V gene are LGHDT and YNNKEL (reference sequence). Deletions cut 4 bases from V and 2 bases from J, with 8 bases between. The table came from immunoSEQ multiplex PCR; TCRdb's copy has only in-frame clones and leaves some out. Seen here are roughly 130,000 clones, about 90% observed once, and the top ten hold 7.6%. The source of this sequence is an adult in good health. The specimen was peripheral blood, collected on day 0 of AZD1222 vaccination. This chain uses TRBV3-1 (or the pseudogene TRBV3-2) with TRBJ1-4; D is unresolved. CDR3 sequence reads: CASSRTSTNEKLFF. The CDR3 DNA follows: TGTGCCAGCAGCCGTACCAGCACTAATGAAAAACTGTTTTTT.